This TCR beta chain was captured by sequencing in a study of cytotoxic CD8 clonotypes in ibrutinib-treated CLL. Study in general: For this cohort, patients were ten to eleven relapsed/refractory and over 14 treatment-naive, while 17 were IGHV unmutated. Overall study results and limits: At ibrutinib response, clonality increased, and at progression it declined back toward baseline. Clonality correlated strongly with circulating CD8+ T cells and exceeded age-matched healthy donors at baseline. Sustained-remission and progressing patients had different sampling times.

TCRdb keeps only in-frame clones here, not all; method: immunoSEQ multiplex PCR. The sample yields some 150,000 clones, about 78% seen once. Comments on this clone: As yet, its antigen is unknown.

The source was PBMCs, collected after 24 months of ibrutinib treatment. This receptor was identified in a human donor with chronic lymphocytic leukemia.

CDR3 residues: CASSLGVRDAGELFF. CDR3 coding DNA: TGCGCCAGCAGCTTGGGAGTCAGGGATGCCGGGGAGCTGTTTTTT. The V call is TRBV5-1, the J call TRBJ2-2, with D tentatively TRBD1 (5 bases). This CDR3 has 15 amino acids. V was clipped by 0 bases and J by 6 bases, with 12 bases between them. Germline loops: CDR1 SGHRS, CDR2 YFSETQ. The variable domain in full, completed from reference TRBV5-1 and TRBJ2-2, reads KAGVTQTPRYLIKTRGQQVTLSCSPISGHRSVSWYQQTPGQGLQFLFEYFSETQRNKGNFPGRFSGRQFSNSRSEMNVSTLELGDSALYLCASSLGVRDAGELFFGEGSRLTVL.